This record covers a single TCR beta chain. Antigen: not known. The germline gives CDR1 MNHEY, CDR2 SMNVEV (reference sequence). With 2 bases removed from V and 4 bases from J, the gap between germline ends came to 11 bases. This CDR3 comprises 14 residues. The protocol was immunoSEQ multiplex PCR, while the TCRdb copy is restricted to in-frame clones and leaves out a portion. The sample carries 25,000 to 30,000 clones, about four fifths recorded once. This specimen comes from a study of OX40 agonist ivuxolimab in advanced cancers. Study-level points and caveats: In the expanded peripheral T cells, antigen specificity was never determined.

V gene TRBV27 combines with J gene TRBJ1-1; a possible D gene is TRBD1 (6 bases). The material was CD4+ or CD8+ T cells sorted from blood, obtained in a trial of the OX40 agonist ivuxolimab. The sequence came from an adult with an advanced solid tumor such as melanoma, head and neck, liver or kidney cancer. CDR3 protein: CASSLLEGGTEAFF. The CDR3 DNA sequence: TGTGCCAGCAGTTTACTGGAGGGGGGCACTGAAGCTTTCTTT.